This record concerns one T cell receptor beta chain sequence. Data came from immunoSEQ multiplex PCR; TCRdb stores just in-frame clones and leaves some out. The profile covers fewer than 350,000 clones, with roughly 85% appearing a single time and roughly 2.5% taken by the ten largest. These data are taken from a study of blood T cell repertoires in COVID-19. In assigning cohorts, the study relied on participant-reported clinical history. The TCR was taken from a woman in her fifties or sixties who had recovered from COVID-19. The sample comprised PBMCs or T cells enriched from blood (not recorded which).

CDR3 sequence reads: CASSPYPGLAGNEQYF. The CDR3 DNA sequence: TGTGCCAGCAGCCCCTACCCGGGACTAGCGGGAAACGAGCAGTACTTC. The chain is built from TRBV7-6 and TRBJ2-7, with TRBD2 matching over 13 bases. There are 16 residues in the CDR3. Germline lookup yields CDR1 SGHVS and CDR2 FNYEAQ. Trimming took 5 bases from V and 5 from J; bases not matched to a gene: 9.